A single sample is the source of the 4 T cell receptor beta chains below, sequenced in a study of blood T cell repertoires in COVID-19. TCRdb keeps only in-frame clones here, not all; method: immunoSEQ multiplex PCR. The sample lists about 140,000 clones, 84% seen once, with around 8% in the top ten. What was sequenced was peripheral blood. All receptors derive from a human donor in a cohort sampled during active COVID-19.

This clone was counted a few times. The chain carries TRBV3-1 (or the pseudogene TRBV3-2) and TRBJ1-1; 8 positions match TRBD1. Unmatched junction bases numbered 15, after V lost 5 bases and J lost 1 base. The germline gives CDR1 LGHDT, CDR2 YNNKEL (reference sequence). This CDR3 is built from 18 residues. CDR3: CASSTSGGQGVGNTEAFF. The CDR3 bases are TGTGCCAGCAGCACCTCTGGAGGACAGGGAGTGGGGAACACTGAAGCTTTCTTT.

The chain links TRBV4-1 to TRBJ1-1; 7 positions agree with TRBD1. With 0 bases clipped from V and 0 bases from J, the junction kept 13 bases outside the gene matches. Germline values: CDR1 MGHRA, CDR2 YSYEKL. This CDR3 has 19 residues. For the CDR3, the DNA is TGCGCCAGCAGCCAAGATCTTTGGGCAGGGGGGCAGATGAACACTGAAGCTTTCTTT. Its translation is CASSQDLWAGGQMNTEAFF.

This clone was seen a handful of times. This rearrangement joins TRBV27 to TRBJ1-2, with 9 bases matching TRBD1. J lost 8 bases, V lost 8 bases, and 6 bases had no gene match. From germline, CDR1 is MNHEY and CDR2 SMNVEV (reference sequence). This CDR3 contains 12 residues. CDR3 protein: CASRTGGGGYTF. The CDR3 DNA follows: TGTGCCAGCCGAACAGGGGGCGGGGGCTACACCTTC.

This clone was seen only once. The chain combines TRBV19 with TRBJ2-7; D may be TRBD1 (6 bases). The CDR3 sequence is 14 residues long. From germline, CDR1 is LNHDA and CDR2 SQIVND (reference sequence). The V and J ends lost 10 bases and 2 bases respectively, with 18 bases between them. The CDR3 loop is CATQETGVAYEQYF. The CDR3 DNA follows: TGTGCCACCCAAGAGACAGGAGTAGCCTACGAGCAGTACTTC.